Below are 5 T cell receptor beta chains sequenced from a single sample in a study of control samples from healthy donors and cancer patients. The repertoire was sequenced with immunoSEQ multiplex PCR; TCRdb's copy has only in-frame clones and lacks some. The repertoire holds approximately 120,000 clones, around 86% seen once, with about 8.7% in the top ten. The material sequenced was blood. These receptors came from a man aged 40-50 years in good health.

The chain combines TRBV12-2 with TRBJ2-7; TRBD2, as called in the table, went unchecked against the DNA. TRBV12-2 is listed as a pseudogene. This CDR3 is built from 15 residues. CDR3 coding DNA: TGTGCATCGCCGGGGAGGGTAACAAGCTCCTACGAGCAGTACTTC. Protein: CASPGRVTSSYEQYF.

This clone has a single count. This sequence joins TRBV6-5 and TRBJ2-2; TRBD2 matches at 13 bases. The V segment lost 7 bases and the J segment 6 bases; nucleotides outside the gene matches: 5. Looked up from germline, CDR1 is MNHEY and CDR2 is SVGAGI. There are 15 residues in the CDR3. The CDR3 spells CASTKTSGGPGELFF. The DNA of the CDR3 is TGTGCCAGCACCAAGACTAGCGGGGGGCCCGGGGAGCTGTTTTTT.

CDR3 sequence reads: CASSRVVDTEAFF. DNA of the CDR3: TGTGCCAGCTCACGCGTCGTGGACACTGAAGCTTTCTTT. The chain uses TRBV18 and TRBJ1-1, with D hard to call. CDR3 size: 13 residues. Germline CDR1 is KGHSH and CDR2 is LQKENI. Deletions cut 4 bases from V and 3 bases from J, with 9 bases between.

This clone was seen a handful of times. The chain joins TRBV4-1 to TRBJ1-6; D ambiguous. The germline V and J ends were trimmed by 4 bases and 1 base, with 11 bases remaining between them. The CDR3 runs to 16 residues. Germline CDR1 and CDR2: MGHRA and YSYEKL. CDR3 in amino acids: CASSPAEGSYNSPLHF. In nucleotides, the CDR3 is TGCGCCAGCAGCCCCGCGGAAGGGTCCTATAATTCACCCCTCCACTTT.

This chain connects TRBV6-5 to TRBJ2-5; D uncertain. CDR1 and CDR2 from the germline V gene are MNHEY and SVGAGI. This CDR3 has 16 amino acids. Trimming took 4 bases from V and 5 from J, leaving 20 bases between them. The CDR3 sequence is CASSSSGLSGGETQYF. CDR3 nucleotides: TGTGCCAGCAGTTCCTCCGGCTTGAGTGGTGGGGAGACCCAGTACTTC.